Below are 31 T cell receptor beta chains sequenced from a single sample in a study of T cell responses to AZD1222 COVID-19 vaccine (dated by TCRdb to the early 2020s). Reading the label with the study, this specimen's time point is: baseline before first vaccination. To prepare the library, the immunoSEQ multiplex PCR assay was applied. Sourced from immuneACCESS, this table was stored by TCRdb with only in-frame sequences that have V and J called. A share of the clones is absent; for the studies checked, an unresolved V gene accounts for under half, and the remainder has no known explanation. The sample records about 120,000 clones, approximately 88% of which are singletons. Around 1.5% of the sample belongs to the ten largest clones. Sequenced here: peripheral blood, sampled on day 0 of AZD1222 vaccination. These receptors came from an adult in good health.

The chain combines TRBV7-9 with TRBJ1-2; TRBD1 matches at 9 bases. After removal of 5 bases from V and 4 bases from J, the junction contained 14 bases not matched to a gene. CDR1 is SEHNR and CDR2 is FQNEAQ in the germline V gene (reference sequence). CDR3 length equals 17 residues. The CDR3 sequence is CASSPGTGLRSRYGYTF. The CDR3 bases are TGTGCCAGCAGCCCCGGGACAGGGCTAAGGTCACGCTATGGCTACACCTTC. The full variable domain, rest sourced from reference TRBV7-9 and TRBJ1-2, is DTGVSQNPRHKITKRGQNVTFRCDPISEHNRLYWYRQTLGQGPEFLTYFQNEAQLEKSRLLSDRFSAERPKGSFSTLEIQRTEQGDSAMYLCASSPGTGLRSRYGYTFGSGTRLTVV.

The V call is TRBV28, the J call TRBJ2-1; D gene uncertain. The CDR3 extends over 11 amino acids. CDR1 MDHEN and CDR2 SYDVKM come from the germline V gene. V dropped 2 bases and J dropped 10 bases, with 6 bases sitting between them. CDR3 protein: CASSLHDEQFF. CDR3 bases: TGTGCCAGCAGTTTACACGACGAGCAGTTCTTC.

This chain joins TRBV7-8 and TRBJ2-1; possibly TRBD2 for D (5 bases). Germline V gives CDR1 SGHVS, CDR2 FQNEAQ. V lost 4 bases, J lost 2 bases, and 9 bases lay in between. This CDR3 contains 14 residues. DNA for the CDR3: TGTGCCAGCAGCTCCATCGGGGCCTACAATGAGCAGTTCTTC. The encoded protein is CASSSIGAYNEQFF.

This chain links TRBV21-1 with TRBJ1-1. TRBV21-1 is labeled a pseudogene. The CDR3 runs to 13 residues. The CDR3 protein is CASIGHGNTEAFF. The CDR3 nucleotides are TGTGCCAGCATCGGCCATGGGAACACTGAAGCTTTCTTT.

The J gene is TRBJ1-2, the V gene TRBV24-1; D is undetermined. The CDR3 sequence is 13 residues long. Germline CDR1 and CDR2: KGHDR and SFDVKD. The ends were cut back, 6 bases at V and 1 base at J, with 8 bases in the middle. CDR3 bases: TGTGCCACCAGTTTAACTAGTAACTATGGCTACACCTTC. It specifies CATSLTSNYGYTF.

J is TRBJ1-2 and V is TRBV2, with D perhaps TRBD1 (6 bases). The CDR3 extends over 13 amino acids. Germline-derived CDR1 and CDR2 are SNHLY and FYNNEI. V gave up 1 base and J gave up 8 bases, with 11 bases separating them. The CDR3 region is CASSEGGAGGYTF. The DNA of the CDR3 is TGTGCCAGCAGTGAAGGGGGGGCGGGCGGCTACACCTTC.

The rearrangement links TRBV7-8 to TRBJ2-7; the match to TRBD1 covers 10 bases. This CDR3 comprises 17 residues. After removal of 0 bases from V and 3 bases from J, the junction contained 8 bases not matched to a gene. The V gene's germline CDR1 is SGHVS and CDR2 FQNEAQ. CDR3 sequence reads: CASSLALPRDRGYEQYF. The CDR3 DNA reads TGTGCCAGCAGCTTAGCCCTCCCACGGGACAGGGGCTACGAGCAGTACTTC.

The table lists this clone with a count of one. This chain connects TRBV4-1 to TRBJ2-7; 7 nucleotides agree with TRBD2. CDR1 MGHRA and CDR2 YSYEKL come from the germline V gene. With V trimmed by 4 bases and J by 2 bases, 5 bases remained unmatched. The CDR3 loop spans 14 amino acids. Written as DNA, the CDR3 is TGCGCCAGCAGCCCCGAGCGGGAAACCTACGAGCAGTACTTC. Residues: CASSPERETYEQYF.

DNA of the CDR3: TGCAGCGTCCATACCGGGCCCCACCCCTACGAGCAGTACTTC. Translating gives CSVHTGPHPYEQYF. The genes are TRBV29-1 and TRBJ2-7; D gene uncertain. The CDR3 has 14 amino acids. V was cut by 6 bases and J by 2 bases, with 17 bases left in between. Germline loops: CDR1 SQVTM, CDR2 ANQGSEA.

This CDR3 reads CASSLGPGKGYEQFF. As DNA, the CDR3 is TGCGCCAGCAGCTTGGGTCCTGGTAAGGGTTATGAGCAGTTCTTC. J is TRBJ2-1 and V is TRBV5-1; D is uncertain. Germline CDR1 reads SGHRS; CDR2 reads YFSETQ. This CDR3 region has 15 residues. V lost 0 bases and J lost 8, with 15 bases in between.

The J gene is TRBJ2-5, the V gene TRBV5-1; D gene ambiguous. This CDR3 contains 11 residues. The V gene lost 5 bases and the J gene lost 0 bases, with 2 bases spanning the gap. Germline CDR1 and CDR2: SGHRS and YFSETQ. CDR3 nucleotides: TGCGCCAGCAGAAACCAAGAGACCCAGTACTTC. It codes for CASRNQETQYF.

The chain recombines TRBV5-1 with TRBJ2-7; TRBD1 matches at 8 bases. The germline V gene encodes CDR1 SGHRS and CDR2 YFSETQ. The ends lost 3 bases at V and 3 bases at J; junction bases unmatched: 8. The CDR3 is made up of 15 amino acids. CDR3: CASSSFAGTGYEQYF. CDR3 in DNA: TGCGCCAGCAGCTCCTTTGCCGGGACAGGCTACGAGCAGTACTTC.

This chain links TRBV19 with TRBJ1-2; 7 nucleotides line up with TRBD1. The CDR3 spans 14 residues. Trimming at V came to 9 bases and at J to 5 bases, leaving 12 bases not matched to a gene. Germline CDR1 is LNHDA and CDR2 is SQIVND (reference sequence). The CDR3 region has the DNA TGTGCCAGCCTCCAGGGGGATAGCTCTTATGGCTACACCTTC. It specifies CASLQGDSSYGYTF.

The chain employs TRBV9 and TRBJ2-7, with 10 bases aligning to TRBD2. The CDR3 length is 14 residues. The V gene end was trimmed by 4 bases and the J gene end by 5 bases; junction bases not matched to a gene: 6. Germline V gene lookup returns CDR1 SGDLS and CDR2 YYNGEE. The CDR3 sequence: CASSPGLAQNEQYF. The CDR3 DNA reads TGTGCCAGCAGCCCGGGACTAGCGCAAAACGAGCAGTACTTC.

V usage is TRBV12-3 or TRBV12-4 and J usage is TRBJ2-7, with no clear D. Trimming shortened V by 9 bases and J by 4 bases, and 10 bases separated the two germline ends. CDR3 length: 11 amino acids. The CDR3 DNA reads as TGTGCCAGTACTGAAGGTTACGAGCAGTACTTC. Its translation: CASTEGYEQYF.

V and J are TRBV6-1 and TRBJ2-1; D may match TRBD1 or TRBD2 (5 bases each). Germline CDR1 and CDR2: MNHNS and SASEGT. V dropped 2 bases and J dropped 4 bases, with 18 bases sitting between them. The CDR3 has 17 amino acids. For the CDR3, the DNA is TGTGCCAGCAGTGAAAGTAGGTGGGAGAAGGGGTACAATGAGCAGTTCTTC. This translates into CASSESRWEKGYNEQFF.

The CDR3 spells CAIYSPGQGARVTEAFF. CDR3 in DNA: TGTGCCATCTATTCCCCGGGACAGGGGGCGCGGGTCACTGAAGCTTTCTTT. The gene calls are TRBV2 and TRBJ1-1; 12 positions agree with TRBD1. The CDR3 covers 17 residues. The J segment lost 4 bases and the V segment lost 10 bases, leaving 16 bases of the junction unmatched. Per germline, CDR1 SNHLY and CDR2 FYNNEI.

The V call is TRBV28, the J call TRBJ1-5, with a tentative D call TRBD1 (5 bases). The V gene's germline CDR1 is MDHEN and CDR2 SYDVKM. V was pared by 3 bases and J by 6 bases, with 15 bases between. The CDR3 spans 15 residues. CDR3 sequence: CASSFLGVGSQPQHF. The CDR3 DNA is TGTGCCAGCAGTTTCTTGGGGGTAGGGAGTCAGCCCCAGCATTTT.

The chain employs TRBV11-2 and TRBJ2-7; no firm D call. CDR1 and CDR2 (germline): SGHAT, FQNNGV. This CDR3 is 14 amino acids long. Trimming removed 5 bases at V and 4 bases at J, with 15 bases between. In DNA form, the CDR3 reads TGTGCCAGCAGCCCCTTCACACAGATGTACGAGCAGTACTTC. Translated: CASSPFTQMYEQYF. Using reference TRBV11-2 and TRBJ2-7 for the parts outside the CDR3, the full variable domain is EAGVAQSPRYKIIEKRQSVAFWCNPISGHATLYWYQQILGQGPKLLIQFQNNGVVDDSQLPKDRFSAERLKGVDSTLKIQPAKLEDSAVYLCASSPFTQMYEQYFGPGTRLTVT.

The V gene is TRBV9, the J gene TRBJ2-7, with 7 bases matching TRBD1. There are 13 residues in the CDR3. Germline CDR1 SGDLS, CDR2 YYNGEE. The trim removed 3 bases at V and 1 base at J, leaving 1 base unmatched. The CDR3 spells CASSAQGSYEQYF. In nucleotides, the CDR3 is TGTGCCAGCAGCGCACAGGGGTCCTACGAGCAGTACTTC.

This clone was picked up a small number of times. The chain couples TRBV7-8 to TRBJ2-2, with 10 bases that match TRBD2. From germline, CDR1 is SGHVS and CDR2 FQNEAQ. Trimming at V came to 1 base and at J to 3 bases, leaving 17 bases not matched to a gene. The CDR3 is 21 amino acids. CDR3 protein: CASSLGTSGMVVWWDTGELFF. The CDR3 DNA is TGTGCCAGCAGCTTAGGCACTAGCGGGATGGTAGTGTGGTGGGACACCGGGGAGCTGTTTTTT.

The rearrangement joins TRBV28 to TRBJ2-1, with 10 bases identical to TRBD1. The ends lost 3 bases at V and 6 bases at J; junction bases unmatched: 5. This CDR3 spans 15 amino acids. Germline V gene data show CDR1 as MDHEN and CDR2 as SYDVKM. The CDR3 loop is CASSFRQGALNEQFF. The CDR3, as DNA: TGTGCCAGCAGTTTCAGACAGGGGGCCCTCAATGAGCAGTTCTTC.

This chain uses TRBV27 with TRBJ2-2; no reliable D call. Germline lookup yields CDR1 MNHEY and CDR2 SMNVEV (reference sequence). The CDR3 has 14 amino acids. Trimming cost V 6 bases and J 5 bases, with 13 bases left between them. The CDR3: CASSNPPETGELFF. The CDR3 DNA sequence: TGTGCCAGCAGCAACCCCCCGGAGACCGGGGAGCTGTTTTTT.

The chain joins TRBV2 to TRBJ2-7; a possible D gene is TRBD1 (5 bases). V lost 4 bases and J 2 bases, leaving 21 bases between the germline ends. In germline, CDR1 is SNHLY, CDR2 FYNNEI. CDR3 length equals 17 residues. The CDR3 coding sequence is TGTGCCAGCAGTGTCCCTAAATGGGGCAGCCTGACCTACGAGCAGTACTTC. Protein: CASSVPKWGSLTYEQYF.

V usage is TRBV5-1 and J usage is TRBJ2-5, with no clear D. This CDR3 is 14 amino acids long. Trimming removed 4 bases from V and 1 base from J, with 11 bases in between. Germline loops: CDR1 SGHRS, CDR2 YFSETQ. CDR3 sequence reads: CASSLNYAQETQYF. The CDR3 DNA reads TGCGCCAGCAGCCTAAACTACGCCCAAGAGACCCAGTACTTC.

V and J are TRBV7-8 and TRBJ2-7; D perhaps matches TRBD2 (6 bases). The germline CDR1 and CDR2 sequences are SGHVS and FQNEAQ. This CDR3 spans 14 amino acids. The V gene lost 5 bases and the J gene lost 6 bases, with 17 bases spanning the gap. The CDR3 nucleotides are TGTGCCAGCAGCCCGCGACTAGTTGGGGGCGAGCAGTACTTC. Protein: CASSPRLVGGEQYF.

This chain connects TRBV30 to TRBJ2-3; no firm D call. The CDR3 sequence is 13 residues long. The germline V and J ends were trimmed by 0 bases and 8 bases, with 12 bases remaining between them. Germline lookup yields CDR1 GTSNPN and CDR2 SVGIG (reference sequence). The CDR3 loop is CAWSVGGMSTQYF. The CDR3 region has the DNA TGTGCCTGGAGTGTAGGTGGGATGAGTACGCAGTATTTT.

V gene TRBV28 combines with J gene TRBJ2-3; the D call may be TRBD1 or TRBD2 (6 bases each). Trimming shortened V by 2 bases and J by 4 bases, and 10 bases separated the two germline ends. Germline CDR1 MDHEN, CDR2 SYDVKM. The CDR3 contains 14 residues. The CDR3 bases are TGTGCCAGCAGTTTAGGGGGGCCCTCAGATACGCAGTATTTT. Translated, it gives CASSLGGPSDTQYF.

The chain recombines TRBV6-4 with TRBJ2-1, with TRBD2 as a possible D gene (7 bases). V lost 3 bases to trimming and J lost 2 bases, with 11 bases between them. The CDR3 has 15 residues. The germline V gene has CDR1 MRHNA and CDR2 SNTAGT. The CDR3 bases are TGTGCCAGCAGTGAAGGGGGAGGGCCCTACAATGAGCAGTTCTTC. This sequence encodes CASSEGGGPYNEQFF.

The genes are TRBV12-3 or TRBV12-4 and TRBJ1-1; D is undetermined. The ends were cut back, 8 bases at V and 7 bases at J, with 14 bases in the middle. The CDR3 covers 12 residues. CDR3 in amino acids: CASRNRWVEAFF. The CDR3 DNA reads TGTGCCAGCCGGAATCGATGGGTTGAAGCTTTCTTT.

The chain links TRBV4-3 to TRBJ2-7, with a weak D call TRBD1 (6 bases). V dropped 0 bases and J dropped 3 bases, with 12 bases sitting between them. Germline CDR1 reads LGHNA; CDR2 reads YSLEER. The CDR3 consists of 15 residues. The CDR3 here is CASSQDRTESYEQYF. DNA of the CDR3: TGCGCCAGCAGCCAAGATCGGACAGAGAGCTACGAGCAGTACTTC.